One sample yielded the 21 T cell receptor beta chains listed below, sequenced in a study of T cell responses to AZD1222 COVID-19 vaccine. The repertoire was sequenced with immunoSEQ multiplex PCR; TCRdb's copy has only in-frame clones and lacks some. The data contain approximately 120,000 clones, roughly 87% of them singletons. The starting material was peripheral blood, obtained 28 days after the second AZD1222 dose. These receptors were obtained from an adult who received the AZD1222 COVID-19 vaccine.

The CDR3 DNA is TGTGCCAGCAGTTTAAGCAGCGGGGCCAGTGGGACCCAGTACTTC. As protein: CASSLSSGASGTQYF. This sequence joins TRBV27 and TRBJ2-5, with 7 bases identical to TRBD2. Germline lookup yields CDR1 MNHEY and CDR2 SMNVEV (reference sequence). V shed 2 bases and J 7 bases; nucleotides not matched to a gene: 10. The CDR3 contains 15 residues.

This rearrangement joins TRBV3-1 (or the pseudogene TRBV3-2) to TRBJ2-3; D unclear. The germline CDR1 and CDR2 sequences are LGHDT and YNNKEL (reference sequence). This CDR3 spans 14 amino acids. V lost 1 base and J 2 bases, leaving 7 bases between the germline ends. The CDR3 nucleotides are TGTGCCAGCAGCCAAGGGGCTGACACAGATACGCAGTATTTT. This codes for CASSQGADTDTQYF.

In this sample, this clone turned up once. The rearrangement uses TRBV27 and TRBJ1-5; D remains unclear. V was clipped by 5 bases and J by 0 bases, with 14 bases between them. Germline V gives CDR1 MNHEY, CDR2 SMNVEV (reference sequence). This CDR3 spans 16 amino acids. This chain's CDR3 is CASSASPWYSNQPQHF. The DNA of the CDR3 is TGTGCCAGCAGTGCGAGCCCGTGGTATAGCAATCAGCCCCAGCATTTT.

The J gene is TRBJ1-1, the V gene TRBV27; weak D call: TRBD1 (6 bases). This CDR3 contains 17 residues. Trimming shortened V by 10 bases and J by 0 bases, and 24 bases separated the two germline ends. CDR1 and CDR2 (germline): MNHEY, SMNVEV (reference sequence). The CDR3 DNA sequence: TGTGCCAAAACCTGGCGGTCCAGGGGATGGGTGAACACTGAAGCTTTCTTT. Its translation is CAKTWRSRGWVNTEAFF.

This chain joins TRBV5-1 and TRBJ1-1, with no clear D. The CDR3 covers 15 residues. Trimming cost V 4 bases and J 0 bases, with 13 bases left between them. CDR1 is SGHRS, CDR2 YFSETQ, per germline. The CDR3 reads CASSQSTSMNTEAFF. The DNA for the CDR3 is TGCGCCAGCAGCCAATCGACGAGTATGAACACTGAAGCTTTCTTT.

V and J are TRBV6-1 and TRBJ1-3; 12 bases fit TRBD1. Trimming at V came to 5 bases and at J to 0 bases, leaving 5 bases not matched to a gene. The CDR3 has 17 residues. The germline V gene has CDR1 MNHNS and CDR2 SASEGT. CDR3 region: CASSKGTGGNSGNTIYF. In DNA, the CDR3 is TGTGCCAGCAGTAAAGGGACAGGGGGCAACTCTGGAAACACCATATATTTT.

The chain links TRBV3-1 (or the pseudogene TRBV3-2) to TRBJ2-5, with D perhaps TRBD1 or TRBD2 (6 bases each). CDR1 LGHDT and CDR2 YNNKEL come from the germline V gene (reference sequence). With 2 bases removed from V and 5 bases from J, the gap between germline ends came to 12 bases. The CDR3 extends over 14 amino acids. CDR3 nucleotides: TGTGCCAGCAGCCAAACCGGGGGCGTCGAGACCCAGTACTTC. Translation: CASSQTGGVETQYF.

CDR3 bases: TGTGCCAGCAGTTACTACCGCCGCTCTGGAAACACCATATATTTT. Its translation is CASSYYRRSGNTIYF. The chain employs TRBV6-6 and TRBJ1-3, with D uncertain. Germline assignment: CDR1 MNHNY and CDR2 SVGAGI (reference sequence). Trimming stripped 1 base from V and 0 bases from J, with 7 bases between. The CDR3 length is 15 residues.

The chain is built from TRBV7-9 and TRBJ2-1, with D possibly TRBD2 on 6 matching bases. CDR1 and CDR2 (germline): SEHNR, FQNEAQ (reference sequence). The V gene lost 5 bases and the J gene lost 9 bases, with 14 bases spanning the gap. The CDR3 has 13 amino acids. DNA of the CDR3: TGTGCCAGCAGCCCACGGGAGATCCTTGAGCAGTTCTTC. It encodes CASSPREILEQFF.

For the CDR3, the DNA is TGCGCCAGCAGCTTGGGGGACAGGTTCACCGGGGAGCTGTTTTTT. Its protein product is CASSLGDRFTGELFF. V is TRBV5-1 and J is TRBJ2-2; 8 bases map to TRBD1. V lost 0 bases to trimming and J lost 4 bases; unmatched junction nucleotides: 2. The CDR3 runs 15 residues. Germline V gene data show CDR1 as SGHRS and CDR2 as YFSETQ.

This clone was recorded once. The chain employs TRBV5-1 and TRBJ1-6, with 7 nucleotides matching TRBD1. CDR3 length: 14 residues. Germline lookup yields CDR1 SGHRS and CDR2 YFSETQ. Trimming took 5 bases from V and 7 from J; bases not matched to a gene: 6. CDR3: CASSRGLWNSPLHF. The CDR3 DNA reads as TGCGCCAGCAGTAGGGGGCTTTGGAATTCACCCCTCCACTTT.

The rearrangement uses TRBV6-5 and TRBJ2-7; 9 nucleotides line up with TRBD2. The CDR3 is 13 residues long. CDR1 MNHEY and CDR2 SVGAGI come from the germline V gene. V shed 6 bases and J 3 bases; nucleotides not matched to a gene: 3. CDR3 bases: TGTGCCAGCAGGCGGGGGGGGAACTACGAGCAGTACTTC. Translating gives CASRRGGNYEQYF.

J is TRBJ1-5 and V is TRBV15; no clear D. From germline, CDR1 is LNHNV and CDR2 YYDKDF (reference sequence). Trimming shortened V by 0 bases and J by 6 bases, and 6 bases separated the two germline ends. The CDR3 runs to 13 residues. CDR3 region: CATSRDWGQPQHF. The CDR3 bases are TGTGCCACCAGCAGAGATTGGGGTCAGCCCCAGCATTTT.

This chain connects TRBV3-1 (or the pseudogene TRBV3-2) to TRBJ1-5, with D unclear. The germline gives CDR1 LGHDT, CDR2 YNNKEL (reference sequence). CDR3 length: 17 residues. V lost 1 base and J 0 bases, leaving 13 bases between the germline ends. CDR3 residues: CASSQGASPYSNQPQHF. The CDR3 DNA reads TGTGCCAGCAGCCAAGGTGCCAGCCCGTATAGCAATCAGCCCCAGCATTTT.

The gene calls are TRBV2 and TRBJ1-2, with TRBD1 matching 7 bases. This CDR3 comprises 14 residues. After removal of 0 bases from V and 4 bases from J, the junction contained 2 bases not matched to a gene. The germline gives CDR1 SNHLY, CDR2 FYNNEI. The CDR3: CASSEAGGIYGYTF. The CDR3 DNA is TGTGCCAGCAGTGAAGCAGGGGGCATCTATGGCTACACCTTC.

The chain combines TRBV4-2 with TRBJ2-2; 12 positions agree with TRBD1. Germline CDR1 LGHNA, CDR2 YNFKEQ. This CDR3 is built from 15 residues. V was pared by 4 bases and J by 5 bases, with 2 bases of the junction left unmatched. CDR3 coding DNA: TGTGCCAGCAGCCGGGGACAGGGGGCGACCGGGGAGCTGTTTTTT. Translating gives CASSRGQGATGELFF.

The sample holds one count of this clone. The V call is TRBV18, the J call TRBJ2-1; possible D gene TRBD2, 5 bases. The germline V gene encodes CDR1 KGHSH and CDR2 LQKENI. The CDR3 is 15 residues long. V shed 5 bases and J shed 5 bases, with 16 bases lying between them. The CDR3 nucleotides read TGTGCCAGCTCATTCGGACTCACCACTGACAATGAGCAGTTCTTC. It specifies CASSFGLTTDNEQFF.

CDR3 protein: CASSQEGTGLRDEQYF. The CDR3 DNA reads as TGTGCCAGCAGCCAAGAAGGGACAGGTTTGCGAGACGAGCAGTACTTC. This rearrangement joins TRBV4-2 to TRBJ2-7, with TRBD1 matching 8 bases. Trimming took 0 bases from V and 5 from J; bases not matched to a gene: 9. The CDR3 is 16 residues long. The germline CDR1 and CDR2 sequences are LGHNA and YNFKEQ.

The chain uses TRBV11-2 and TRBJ2-2; D ambiguous. Germline CDR1 SGHAT, CDR2 FQNNGV. Trimming took off 6 bases at V and 6 bases at J, with 5 bases between the two ends. The length of the CDR3 is 11 residues. The CDR3 is CASSQSGELFF. The CDR3 nucleotides are TGTGCCAGCAGTCAGTCCGGGGAGCTGTTTTTT.

The chain employs TRBV13 and TRBJ2-7, with D unresolved. CDR1 is PRHDT and CDR2 is FYEKMQ in the germline V gene (reference sequence). The V and J ends lost 5 bases and 2 bases respectively, with 7 bases between them. The CDR3 totals 12 residues. The CDR3 coding sequence is TGTGCCAGCAGCCGACCAACCTACGAGCAGTACTTC. Translation gives CASSRPTYEQYF.

This chain joins TRBV3-1 (or the pseudogene TRBV3-2) and TRBJ2-1; the D is unclear. Germline loops: CDR1 LGHDT, CDR2 YNNKEL (reference sequence). V was clipped by 8 bases and J by 2 bases, with 7 bases between them. This CDR3 spans 12 amino acids. CDR3 residues: CASRQPYNEQFF. In DNA, the CDR3 is TGTGCCAGCCGGCAGCCCTACAATGAGCAGTTCTTC.